One and the same sample provided the 32 T cell receptor beta chains below, sequenced in a study of T cell changes during pregnancy in multiple sclerosis. Assay: immunoSEQ multiplex PCR; the TCRdb copy retains only in-frame clones and omits some. Here the sample spans 30,000 to 40,000 clones, around 89% being singletons. The sequences come from CD4+ T cells from peripheral blood mononuclear cells, collected in the second trimester of pregnancy. These receptors originate from a female donor with multiple sclerosis, enrolled in a pregnancy study.

This clone came up a few times. This chain joins TRBV11-1 and TRBJ1-2; 7 nucleotides match TRBD1. The CDR3 consists of 13 residues. With V trimmed by 5 bases and J by 8 bases, 8 bases remained unmatched. Germline V gives CDR1 SGHAT, CDR2 FQDESV (reference sequence). CDR3 nucleotide sequence: TGTGCCAGCAGCCACTTTACAGGGGTCGGCTACACCTTC. Protein: CASSHFTGVGYTF.

This chain's CDR3 is CAVRETGVNEQFF. The DNA for the CDR3 is TGTGCCGTCAGGGAGACAGGGGTGAATGAGCAGTTCTTC. The gene calls are TRBV6-1 and TRBJ2-1; 8 nucleotides match TRBD1. CDR1 MNHNS and CDR2 SASEGT come from the germline V gene. The CDR3 loop spans 13 amino acids. V dropped 11 bases and J dropped 7; count of bases not matched to a gene: 10.

The gene calls are TRBV29-1 and TRBJ2-5; a weak D match, TRBD1 (5 bases). The V gene's germline CDR1 is SQVTM and CDR2 ANQGSEA. The CDR3 loop spans 12 amino acids. Trimming removed 5 bases at V and 1 base at J, with 8 bases between. This CDR3 is CSVRQSQETQYF. CDR3 sequence (DNA): TGCAGCGTTAGACAGTCCCAAGAGACCCAGTACTTC. Drawing the rest from reference TRBV29-1 and TRBJ2-5, the complete variable domain is SAVISQKPSRDICQRGTSLTIQCQVDSQVTMMFWYRQQPGQSLTLIATANQGSEATYESGFVIDKFPISRPNLTFSTLTVSNMSPEDSSIYLCSVRQSQETQYFGPGTRLLVL.

The rearrangement links TRBV19 to TRBJ2-2, with a weak D call TRBD2 (5 bases). The CDR3 sequence is 13 residues long. V lost 3 bases and J 6 bases, leaving 8 bases between the germline ends. Germline assignment: CDR1 LNHDA and CDR2 SQIVND (reference sequence). CDR3 nucleotide sequence: TGTGCCAGTAGTATTGACGGGGCCGGGGAGCTGTTTTTT. Its translation: CASSIDGAGELFF. Supplemented by reference TRBV19 and TRBJ2-2, the full variable domain reads DGGITQSPKYLFRKEGQNVTLSCEQNLNHDAMYWYRQDPGQGLRLIYYSQIVNDFQKGDIAEGYSVSREKKESFPLTVTSAQKNPTAFYLCASSIDGAGELFFGEGSRLTVL.

This sequence joins TRBV7-8 and TRBJ1-2; the D gene is possibly TRBD1 (5 bases). Trimming removed 5 bases from V and 8 bases from J, with 9 bases in between. Germline V gene lookup returns CDR1 SGHVS and CDR2 FQNEAQ. CDR3 length equals 11 residues. The CDR3 spells CASSLGGGYTF. CDR3 nucleotides: TGTGCCAGCAGCCTTGGGGGGGGCTACACCTTC.

V usage is TRBV9 and J usage is TRBJ2-1, with D perhaps matching TRBD1 (5 bases). The CDR3 covers 14 residues. CDR1 SGDLS and CDR2 YYNGEE come from the germline V gene. Trimming shortened V by 5 bases and J by 1 base, and 10 bases separated the two germline ends. The CDR3 nucleotides read TGTGCCAGCAGTCTAGGGGTTTCCTACAATGAGCAGTTCTTC. Its translation: CASSLGVSYNEQFF.

This clone was counted only a few times. Here the CDR3 reads CASSGSTSGSHEQYF. The CDR3 bases are TGTGCCAGCAGTGGTTCGACTAGCGGGAGTCACGAGCAGTACTTC. V gene TRBV7-2 combines with J gene TRBJ2-7, with TRBD2 identical over 12 bases. Per germline, CDR1 SGHTA and CDR2 FQGNSA. The V gene end was trimmed by 6 bases and the J gene end by 5 bases; junction bases not matched to a gene: 8. This CDR3 comprises 15 residues.

Only a few counts were recorded for this clone. The chain carries TRBV11-3 and TRBJ2-7; D is perhaps TRBD1 (6 bases). V gave up 4 bases and J gave up 1 base, with 11 bases separating them. Germline V gives CDR1 SGHNT, CDR2 YENEEA. The CDR3 is 14 amino acids. This CDR3 is CASSSRDNSYEQYF. Written as DNA, the CDR3 is TGTGCCAGCAGCTCCCGGGACAATTCCTACGAGCAGTACTTC.

The chain combines TRBV28 with TRBJ1-4; 7 bases are shared with TRBD1. The CDR3 totals 11 residues. V lost 9 bases and J lost 7; bases outside the gene matches: 2. Germline V gene data show CDR1 as MDHEN and CDR2 as SYDVKM. DNA of the CDR3: TGTGCCAGTCACAGGGGTGAAAAACTGTTTTTT. The encoded protein is CASHRGEKLFF.

The chain combines TRBV9 with TRBJ1-1; D may be TRBD1 (6 bases). The CDR3 spans 16 residues. V gave up 0 bases and J gave up 4 bases, with 16 bases separating them. Germline V gene lookup returns CDR1 SGDLS and CDR2 YYNGEE. CDR3 loop: CASSVVSPGAGTEAFF. In DNA form, the CDR3 reads TGTGCCAGCAGCGTAGTGTCCCCAGGGGCAGGCACTGAAGCTTTCTTT.

The rearrangement links TRBV30 to TRBJ1-4, with 7 bases lining up with TRBD1. The CDR3 covers 13 residues. V shed 4 bases, J shed 7 bases, and the junction held 6 bases outside the gene matches. Per germline, CDR1 GTSNPN and CDR2 SVGIG (reference sequence). The CDR3, as DNA: TGTGCCTGGACGACAGGGCCGGGTGAAAAACTGTTTTTT. Its protein is CAWTTGPGEKLFF.

The chain combines TRBV7-6 with TRBJ1-1; D gene ambiguous. CDR3 length: 13 residues. Looked up from germline, CDR1 is SGHVS and CDR2 is FNYEAQ. The V gene lost 1 base and the J gene lost 1 base, with 4 bases spanning the gap. The CDR3 reads CASSLGANTEAFF. The DNA of the CDR3 is TGTGCCAGCAGCTTAGGGGCGAACACTGAAGCTTTCTTT.

The DNA for the CDR3 is TGCGCCAGCAGAGGGGGGGCCAAACTCGGCAATGAGCAGTTCTTC. Its protein is CASRGGAKLGNEQFF. V usage is TRBV5-1 and J usage is TRBJ2-1; D perhaps matches TRBD2 (7 bases). V lost 5 bases to trimming and J lost 6 bases, with 18 bases between them. Germline CDR1 SGHRS, CDR2 YFSETQ. The CDR3 totals 15 residues.

The table lists this clone with a few counts. The chain couples TRBV11-1 to TRBJ1-2, with TRBD1 matching 11 bases. The V and J ends lost 5 bases and 8 bases, in that order; junction bases with no gene match: 7. The CDR3 is 14 residues long. From germline, CDR1 is SGHAT and CDR2 FQDESV (reference sequence). CDR3 protein: CASSPGQGGLGYTF. For the CDR3, the DNA is TGTGCCAGCAGCCCGGGACAGGGGGGTCTGGGCTACACCTTC.

V usage is TRBV14 and J usage is TRBJ2-1, with 7 positions matching TRBD2. V was clipped by 4 bases and J by 5 bases; unmatched bases: 8. Germline V gene data show CDR1 as SGHDN and CDR2 as FVKESK. The CDR3 is 15 amino acids. The CDR3 here is CASSRYGGSHNEQFF. CDR3 nucleotide sequence: TGTGCCAGCAGCCGATACGGGGGGAGCCACAATGAGCAGTTCTTC.

This chain links TRBV30 with TRBJ2-3; 8 nucleotides match TRBD1. The CDR3 is made up of 11 amino acids. J gave up 14 bases and V 4 bases, and 8 bases lay outside the gene matches. Germline CDR1 and CDR2: GTSNPN and SVGIG (reference sequence). CDR3 bases: TGTGCCTGGACTTCGACAGGGGTGTCGTATTTT. Protein sequence: CAWTSTGVSYF. The variable domain in full, completed from reference TRBV30 and TRBJ2-3, reads SQTIHQWPATLVQPVGSPLSLECTVEGTSNPNLYWYRQAAGRGLQLLFYSVGIGQISSEVPQNLSASRPQDRQFILSSKKLLLSDSGFYLCAWTSTGVSYFGPGTRLTVL.

This chain connects TRBV29-1 to TRBJ1-1, with D perhaps matching TRBD1 (5 bases). CDR3 length equals 11 residues. V lost 7 bases to trimming and J lost 6 bases, with 12 bases between them. The V gene's germline CDR1 is SQVTM and CDR2 ANQGSEA. CDR3 region: CSGEVGAEAFF. The CDR3 DNA is TGCAGCGGGGAGGTGGGGGCTGAAGCTTTCTTT.

CDR3 nucleotide sequence: TGTGCCTGGAGTCTCAGGGGCGTTGAAAAACTGTTTTTT. Amino acid sequence: CAWSLRGVEKLFF. The J gene is TRBJ1-4, the V gene TRBV30; the D gene is possibly TRBD1 (6 bases). Deletions cut 2 bases from V and 7 bases from J, with 11 bases between. The V gene's germline CDR1 is GTSNPN and CDR2 SVGIG (reference sequence). The CDR3 contains 13 residues.

This rearrangement joins TRBV28 to TRBJ1-5; 7 bases map to TRBD1. This CDR3 comprises 15 residues. V lost 2 bases and J lost 2; bases outside the gene matches: 3. Germline assignment: CDR1 MDHEN and CDR2 SYDVKM. The CDR3 loop reads CASSLAQGRNQPQHF. In DNA form, the CDR3 reads TGTGCCAGCAGTTTAGCACAGGGGCGCAATCAGCCCCAGCATTTT.

The gene calls are TRBV28 and TRBJ2-3; the D gene is possibly TRBD1 (6 bases). V was trimmed by 10 bases and J by 6 bases, leaving 20 bases between them. The germline gives CDR1 MDHEN, CDR2 SYDVKM. The CDR3 is 14 amino acids. Written as DNA, the CDR3 is TGTGCCACCCGGGAACAGGGCACGTCGGATACGCAGTATTTT. Translation: CATREQGTSDTQYF.

This chain joins TRBV5-1 and TRBJ2-5, with 10 bases fitting TRBD1. CDR1 and CDR2 from the germline V gene are SGHRS and YFSETQ. The CDR3 is made up of 18 amino acids. Trimming cost V 4 bases and J 0 bases; bases outside gene matches: 12. The CDR3 reads CASSPTSGGTGDQETQYF. In DNA form, the CDR3 reads TGCGCCAGCAGCCCGACCTCGGGGGGGACAGGGGACCAAGAGACCCAGTACTTC. Full variable domain (outside the CDR3, taken from reference TRBV5-1 and TRBJ2-5): KAGVTQTPRYLIKTRGQQVTLSCSPISGHRSVSWYQQTPGQGLQFLFEYFSETQRNKGNFPGRFSGRQFSNSRSEMNVSTLELGDSALYLCASSPTSGGTGDQETQYFGPGTRLLVL.

The chain links TRBV7-6 to TRBJ2-3, with 12 nucleotides matching TRBD2. V was clipped by 1 base and J by 4 bases; unmatched bases: 3. Germline CDR1 and CDR2: SGHVS and FNYEAQ. The CDR3 sequence is 16 residues long. This CDR3 reads CASSLGGLAGADTQYF. CDR3 sequence (DNA): TGTGCCAGCAGCTTAGGGGGACTAGCGGGCGCAGATACGCAGTATTTT.

This clone was seen just once. This chain uses TRBV5-1 with TRBJ2-7; 9 bases agree with TRBD1. The CDR3 contains 19 residues. Trimming at V came to 0 bases and at J to 1 base, leaving 14 bases not matched to a gene. Germline V gives CDR1 SGHRS, CDR2 YFSETQ. For the CDR3, the DNA is TGCGCCAGCAGCTTGGGACCCCTCGGGGGGACAGGGCGGTCCTACGAGCAGTACTTC. Translated: CASSLGPLGGTGRSYEQYF. Full variable domain (outside the CDR3, taken from reference TRBV5-1 and TRBJ2-7): KAGVTQTPRYLIKTRGQQVTLSCSPISGHRSVSWYQQTPGQGLQFLFEYFSETQRNKGNFPGRFSGRQFSNSRSEMNVSTLELGDSALYLCASSLGPLGGTGRSYEQYFGPGTRLTVT.

The rearrangement links TRBV5-4 to TRBJ2-2; 7 positions match TRBD2. CDR3 length: 17 residues. Per the germline V gene, CDR1 is SGHNT and CDR2 is YYREEE (reference sequence). Germline trimming cut 0 bases from V and 0 bases from J; bases unmatched to any gene: 5. Written as DNA, the CDR3 is TGTGCCAGCAGCTTGGGGGGAGCGGGGTCGAACACCGGGGAGCTGTTTTTT. Amino acids: CASSLGGAGSNTGELFF.

The V call is TRBV5-4, the J call TRBJ2-3; 9 bases are a match to TRBD1. Trimming removed 10 bases from V and 5 bases from J; junction bases left unmatched: 11. The CDR3 runs 14 residues. Germline lookup yields CDR1 SGHNT and CDR2 YYREEE (reference sequence). CDR3 sequence reads: CAVGGDREKDTQYF. The CDR3 DNA sequence: TGTGCCGTCGGCGGGGACAGGGAGAAAGATACGCAGTATTTT.

The chain combines TRBV4-1 with TRBJ2-3; D might be TRBD2 (6 bases). The V end was cut by 0 bases, the J end by 6 bases, with 16 bases between. CDR1 is MGHRA and CDR2 is YSYEKL in the germline V gene. The CDR3 is made up of 16 amino acids. The CDR3 loop is CASSQELAGFPDTQYF. The CDR3 nucleotides are TGCGCCAGCAGCCAAGAACTAGCAGGTTTCCCGGATACGCAGTATTTT.

J is TRBJ1-2 and V is TRBV6-6, with 9 bases lining up with TRBD1. Germline V lookup: CDR1 MNHNY, CDR2 SVGAGI (reference sequence). The CDR3 extends over 13 amino acids. Trimming at V came to 7 bases and at J to 4 bases, leaving 4 bases not matched to a gene. CDR3 sequence: CASTAQGAYGYTF. In DNA, the CDR3 is TGTGCCAGCACCGCACAGGGGGCCTATGGCTACACCTTC.

J is TRBJ2-2 and V is TRBV28, with 9 positions matching TRBD2. V lost 6 bases and J lost 0; bases outside the gene matches: 5. The CDR3 loop spans 16 amino acids. Looked up from germline, CDR1 is MDHEN and CDR2 is SYDVKM. The CDR3 DNA sequence: TGTGCCAGCAGATGGCTAGCGGGACCGAACACCGGGGAGCTGTTTTTT. Translated, it gives CASRWLAGPNTGELFF.

The V gene is TRBV28, the J gene TRBJ2-1; D gene ambiguous. CDR3 length equals 14 residues. CDR1 is MDHEN and CDR2 is SYDVKM in the germline V gene. V was clipped by 7 bases and J by 5 bases, with 15 bases between them. CDR3 coding DNA: TGTGCCAGCACCCCTCTAGGTGTGAACAATGAGCAGTTCTTC. Translation: CASTPLGVNNEQFF.

The rearrangement links TRBV11-2 to TRBJ2-1; D is perhaps TRBD1 (6 bases). The V gene lost 1 base and the J gene lost 7 bases, with 23 bases spanning the gap. CDR1 and CDR2 from the germline V gene are SGHAT and FQNNGV. There are 18 residues in the CDR3. CDR3 protein: CASSLATSWGQGFNEQFF. DNA for the CDR3: TGTGCCAGCAGCTTAGCTACCTCATGGGGGCAGGGTTTTAATGAGCAGTTCTTC.

The chain carries TRBV11-2 and TRBJ2-5, with 15 bases that match TRBD2. Germline assignment: CDR1 SGHAT and CDR2 FQNNGV. This CDR3 comprises 16 residues. J gave up 3 bases and V 5 bases, and 4 bases lay outside the gene matches. As DNA, the CDR3 is TGTGCCAGCAGCAGAAGGACTAGCGGGAGGGAAGAGACCCAGTACTTC. It translates to CASSRRTSGREETQYF.

This chain uses TRBV29-1 with TRBJ1-2; 7 nucleotides line up with TRBD1. Germline trimming cut 0 bases from V and 3 bases from J; bases unmatched to any gene: 4. The germline CDR1 and CDR2 sequences are SQVTM and ANQGSEA. The CDR3 covers 14 residues. This CDR3 reads CSVEDRTGDYGYTF. In nucleotides, the CDR3 is TGCAGCGTTGAAGACCGAACAGGGGACTATGGCTACACCTTC.